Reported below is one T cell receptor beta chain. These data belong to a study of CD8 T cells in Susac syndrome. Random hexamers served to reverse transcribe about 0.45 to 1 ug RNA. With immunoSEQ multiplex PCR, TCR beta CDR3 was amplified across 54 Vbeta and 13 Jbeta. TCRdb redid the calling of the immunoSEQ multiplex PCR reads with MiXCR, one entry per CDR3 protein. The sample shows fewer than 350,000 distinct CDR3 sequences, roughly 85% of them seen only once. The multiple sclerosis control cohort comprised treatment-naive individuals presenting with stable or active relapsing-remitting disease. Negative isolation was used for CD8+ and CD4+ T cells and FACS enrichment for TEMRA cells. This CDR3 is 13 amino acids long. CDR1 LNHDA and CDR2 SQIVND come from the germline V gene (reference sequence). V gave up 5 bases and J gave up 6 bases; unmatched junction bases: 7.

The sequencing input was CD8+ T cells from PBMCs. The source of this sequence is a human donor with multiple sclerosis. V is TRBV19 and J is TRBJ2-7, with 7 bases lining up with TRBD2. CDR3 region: CASSFLAVGEQYF. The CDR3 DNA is TGTGCCAGTAGTTTCCTAGCGGTTGGCGAGCAGTACTTC.